This TCR beta chain is drawn from a study of cytomegalovirus exposure and HLA in healthy donors. Donors were nominally healthy when sampled, though unrecorded immune exposures were likely. Broader study findings: The study designated 150 to 200 TCR beta chains cytomegalovirus-associated.

The PCR was carried out with 60 Vbeta primers and 13 Jbeta primers. Authors' analysis steps: Later analysis identified roughly 84 million unique TCR beta chains, 9 million to 12 million shared. Clones were sequenced by immunoSEQ multiplex PCR, and TCRdb holds only the in-frame ones, with some missing. That table is the source of V, J and clone size, and D and trimming were worked out from the DNA. This table has about 250,000 clones, around four fifths appearing once. Trimming took 7 bases from V and 8 from J; bases not matched to a gene: 10. The CDR3 extends over 14 amino acids. Germline values: CDR1 LNHDA, CDR2 SQIVND (reference sequence). Comment on this clone: Its specificity is not known.

The clonotype comes from a boy aged 5-17 years in good health and CMV-seronegative. The chain joins TRBV19 to TRBJ1-4; TRBD1 matches at 7 bases. Sample: PBMCs. The CDR3 DNA is TGTGCCAGTACCCCGGGACAGCGCCCCGAAAAACTGTTTTTT. Translation gives CASTPGQRPEKLFF.